The 9 T cell receptor beta chains in this list originate from one sample, sequenced in a study of human T cells and chemical hapten exposure. One entry per CDR3 protein results from TCRdb running MiXCR on the RACE reads. The sample consists of approximately 86,000 distinct CDR3 sequences, about a tenth of them appearing once. Indicated time point: patch test 3, about 24 weeks after DPC sensitization. Documented treatment: therapeutic diphenylcyclopropenone sensitization with weekly scalp DPC. Source: whole blood, taken in connection with sensitization to the hapten diphenylcyclopropenone (DPC). Source of these receptors: a woman aged 25 to 45 with alopecia areata. Some clones in this sample may be carry-over from other donors' samples.

The table lists this clonotype with many counts. The chain is built from TRBV10-1 and TRBJ2-3; possible D gene TRBD1, 6 bases. The CDR3 is 14 residues long. CDR1 and CDR2 (germline): WNHNN, SYGVQD (reference sequence). V lost 7 bases and J 4 bases, leaving 15 bases between the germline ends. CDR3 amino acids: CASKGPGDADTQYF. The CDR3 coding sequence is TGCGCCAGCAAAGGGCCAGGGGACGCAGATACGCAGTATTTT.

This clonotype occurred many times. This chain connects TRBV18 to TRBJ2-3; possibly TRBD1 or TRBD2 for D (5 bases each). This CDR3 spans 15 amino acids. Trimming stripped 3 bases from V and 2 bases from J, with 12 bases between. Germline loops: CDR1 KGHSH, CDR2 LQKENI. The CDR3 bases are TGTGCCAGCTCACCCGGGACGGGGTCCACAGATACGCAGTATTTT. Protein: CASSPGTGSTDTQYF.

This chain joins TRBV25-1 and TRBJ2-5, with 7 bases that match TRBD1. The CDR3 runs to 14 residues. Trimming at V came to 4 bases and at J to 3 bases, leaving 5 bases not matched to a gene. Germline lookup yields CDR1 MGHDK and CDR2 SYGVNS. This CDR3 reads CASSVFGTEETQYF. CDR3 DNA: TGTGCCAGCAGTGTATTCGGGACAGAAGAGACCCAGTACTTC.

This clonotype was counted ten times or more. This rearrangement joins TRBV4-1 to TRBJ1-5; the D is unclear. Trimming left V 3 bases short and J 5 bases short, with 8 bases between. Germline CDR1 reads MGHRA; CDR2 reads YSYEKL. This CDR3 comprises 13 residues. CDR3 region: CASSQDRYQPQHF. CDR3 nucleotides: TGCGCCAGCAGCCAGGACCGATATCAGCCCCAGCATTTT.

This clonotype was counted many times. This chain connects TRBV4-1 to TRBJ2-5; 8 bases agree with TRBD1. CDR1 and CDR2 (germline): MGHRA, YSYEKL. This CDR3 has 17 residues. The trim removed 1 base at V and 5 bases at J, leaving 12 bases unmatched. The CDR3 DNA sequence: TGCGCCAGCAGCCAAGGCCCGAGAAGACAGGGGATGGAGACCCAGTACTTC. Protein product: CASSQGPRRQGMETQYF.

This clonotype was detected a few times. J is TRBJ2-5 and V is TRBV30; TRBD2 agrees at 13 bases. CDR1 and CDR2 from the germline V gene are GTSNPN and SVGIG (reference sequence). CDR3 length equals 14 residues. V dropped 2 bases and J dropped 5; count of bases not matched to a gene: 2. The CDR3 loop reads CAWSRLAGGETQYF. The CDR3 nucleotides read TGTGCCTGGAGTAGACTAGCGGGAGGTGAGACCCAGTACTTC. The full variable domain, in which reference TRBV30 and TRBJ2-5 provide the parts outside the CDR3, is SQTIHQWPATLVQPVGSPLSLECTVEGTSNPNLYWYRQAAGRGLQLLFYSVGIGQISSEVPQNLSASRPQDRQFILSSKKLLLSDSGFYLCAWSRLAGGETQYFGPGTRLLVL.

V usage is TRBV7-9 and J usage is TRBJ2-1; D unclear. The CDR3 spans 13 residues. V was clipped by 1 base and J by 12 bases, with 13 bases between them. Per the germline V gene, CDR1 is SEHNR and CDR2 is FQNEAQ (reference sequence). The CDR3 DNA follows: TGTGCCAGCAGCTTAGATAATGAGCTTGTGCAGTTCTTC. This translates into CASSLDNELVQFF.

In its sample, this clonotype was seen many times. The V and J genes are TRBV29-1 and TRBJ1-1; D is uncertain. V gave up 7 bases and J gave up 5 bases, with 17 bases separating them. The germline V gene encodes CDR1 SQVTM and CDR2 ANQGSEA. The CDR3 extends over 13 amino acids. The CDR3 is CSGVGGRSTEAFF. The CDR3 bases are TGCAGCGGGGTGGGAGGGAGAAGTACTGAAGCTTTCTTT.

The V and J genes are TRBV29-1 and TRBJ2-1; TRBD2 agrees at 9 bases. This CDR3 is built from 14 residues. Germline loops: CDR1 SQVTM, CDR2 ANQGSEA. The junction had 9 bases not matched to a gene; V was cut back by 5 bases and J by 7 bases. The CDR3 DNA reads as TGCAGCGTTCGGGGGCTAGCGGGGTTTAATGAGCAGTTCTTC. Translation gives CSVRGLAGFNEQFF.